This passage covers 8 T cell receptor beta chains from one sample sequenced in a study of blood T cell repertoires in COVID-19. The table came from immunoSEQ multiplex PCR; TCRdb's copy has only in-frame clones and leaves some out. The profile shows 100,000 to 150,000 clones, 85% to 90% of them singletons. Sequenced material: peripheral blood. These receptor sequences come from a man older than 75 with active or convalescent COVID-19.

The CDR3 nucleotides are TGTGCCAGCAGTTACGACCGGACAGGGAACTATGGCTACACCTTC. As protein: CASSYDRTGNYGYTF. V and J are TRBV6-2 or TRBV6-3 and TRBJ1-2; 8 bases match TRBD1. This CDR3 has 15 residues. V was pared by 2 bases and J by 2 bases, with 4 bases of the junction left unmatched. CDR1 MNHEY and CDR2 SVGEGT come from the germline V gene.

The CDR3 here is CASSRDRGRTDTQYF. Here the CDR3 DNA reads TGTGCCAGCAGCCGGGACAGGGGTCGCACAGATACGCAGTATTTT. V usage is TRBV11-2 and J usage is TRBJ2-3; TRBD1 aligns across 10 bases. Germline V lookup: CDR1 SGHAT, CDR2 FQNNGV. CDR3 size: 15 residues. After removal of 5 bases from V and 1 base from J, the junction contained 3 bases not matched to a gene.

This clone occurred once. The chain links TRBV5-1 to TRBJ2-7; 7 bases fit TRBD1. Germline V lookup: CDR1 SGHRS, CDR2 YFSETQ. V was pared by 4 bases and J by 2 bases, with 6 bases of the junction left unmatched. The CDR3 contains 14 residues. The CDR3 bases are TGCGCCAGCAGCGTACGACAGGGAACCTACGAGCAGTACTTC. It codes for CASSVRQGTYEQYF.

This chain links TRBV7-8 with TRBJ2-7; D unclear. V shed 5 bases and J shed 5 bases, with 16 bases lying between them. The germline CDR1 and CDR2 sequences are SGHVS and FQNEAQ. The CDR3 runs to 14 residues. The DNA of the CDR3 is TGTGCCAGCAGCGAGATGCGGCTTGCCCACGAGCAGTACTTC. It encodes CASSEMRLAHEQYF.

This chain joins TRBV19 and TRBJ1-5; 10 nucleotides line up with TRBD1. Germline V gives CDR1 LNHDA, CDR2 SQIVND (reference sequence). The CDR3 is 17 amino acids. With 6 bases clipped from V and 4 bases from J, the junction kept 12 bases outside the gene matches. CDR3 loop: CASSPGQGYPFNQPQHF. For the CDR3, the DNA is TGTGCCAGTAGCCCGGGACAGGGGTACCCTTTTAATCAGCCCCAGCATTTT.

This clone occurred many times. J is TRBJ1-5 and V is TRBV25-1; 9 bases fit TRBD1. The CDR3 sequence is 15 residues long. CDR1 and CDR2 from the germline V gene are MGHDK and SYGVNS. V lost 4 bases, J lost 7 bases, and 8 bases stayed unmatched. Here the CDR3 DNA reads TGTGCCAGCAGTGCGGACAGGGGATCTCACCAGCCCCAGCATTTT. Translation gives CASSADRGSHQPQHF.

This rearrangement joins TRBV18 to TRBJ2-3; 7 nucleotides agree with TRBD2. Germline V lookup: CDR1 KGHSH, CDR2 LQKENI. This CDR3 has 17 residues. V was pared by 2 bases and J by 0 bases, with 8 bases of the junction left unmatched. CDR3 nucleotides: TGTGCCAGCTCACCAACGCCTAGCGGAATCAGCACAGATACGCAGTATTTT. Its translation: CASSPTPSGISTDTQYF.

J is TRBJ2-7 and V is TRBV5-6; perhaps TRBD1 as D (6 bases). The V gene's germline CDR1 is SGHDT and CDR2 YYEEEE. The CDR3 is made up of 15 amino acids. Trimming pared 7 bases from V and 2 bases from J, leaving 19 bases between. CDR3 DNA: TGTGCCAGCGCCGAAAGGCGGACAGCCACCTACGAGCAGTACTTC. As protein: CASAERRTATYEQYF.